This T cell receptor beta chain is from a study of regulatory T cells in long-lasting Graves disease. Study background: Treatment with antithyroid drugs for over 5 years, together with positive TSH receptor antibodies, meant persistent Graves' disease.

Stated time point: persistent/refractory GD, antithyroid drugs over 5 years with positive TRAb. The TCR library was made from RNA that had been extracted from PBMCs in TRIzol. Patients came from an endocrinology department in Xi'an, China. V was clipped by 7 bases and J by 6 bases; unmatched bases: 6. The CDR3 runs to 13 residues. Germline V gene data show CDR1 as MNHEY and CDR2 as SVGEGT. A word on this clonotype: Its specificity is not known.

Investigators prepared the TCR beta libraries by applying iRepertoire HTBI primers and Arm-PCR of CDR3 regions. MiXCR, applied by TCRdb to the multiplex PCR reads, yields one record per CDR3 protein. The table shows 360,000 or so distinct CDR3 sequences, with roughly 25% occurring only once. General observations from the study: Patients with persistent disease showed a bias toward TRBV28, TRBJ1-2 and TRBJ2-5.

Sample: peripheral blood mononuclear cells (PBMCs), taken when the disease was refractory, from a patient treated with antithyroid drugs. The rearrangement uses TRBV6-2 or TRBV6-3 and TRBJ1-2; TRBD1 aligns across 9 bases. This clonotype was obtained from a woman aged 40 to 50 with Graves disease. The chain's CDR3 is CASTYRDRDGYTF. DNA for the CDR3: TGTGCCAGCACCTACCGGGACAGGGATGGCTACACCTTC.